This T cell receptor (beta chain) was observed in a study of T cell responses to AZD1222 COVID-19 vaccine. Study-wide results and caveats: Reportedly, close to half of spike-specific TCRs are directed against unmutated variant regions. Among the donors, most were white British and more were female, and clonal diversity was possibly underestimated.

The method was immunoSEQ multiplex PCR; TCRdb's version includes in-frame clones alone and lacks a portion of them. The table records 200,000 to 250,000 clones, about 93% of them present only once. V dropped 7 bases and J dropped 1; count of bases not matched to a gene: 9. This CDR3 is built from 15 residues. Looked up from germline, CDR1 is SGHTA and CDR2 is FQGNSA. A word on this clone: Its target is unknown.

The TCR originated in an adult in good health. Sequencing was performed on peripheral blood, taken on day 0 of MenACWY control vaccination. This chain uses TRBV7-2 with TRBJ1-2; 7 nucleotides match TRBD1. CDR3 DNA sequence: TGTGCCAGCACCCCTATGACAGGGAATAACTATGGCTACACCTTC. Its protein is CASTPMTGNNYGYTF.